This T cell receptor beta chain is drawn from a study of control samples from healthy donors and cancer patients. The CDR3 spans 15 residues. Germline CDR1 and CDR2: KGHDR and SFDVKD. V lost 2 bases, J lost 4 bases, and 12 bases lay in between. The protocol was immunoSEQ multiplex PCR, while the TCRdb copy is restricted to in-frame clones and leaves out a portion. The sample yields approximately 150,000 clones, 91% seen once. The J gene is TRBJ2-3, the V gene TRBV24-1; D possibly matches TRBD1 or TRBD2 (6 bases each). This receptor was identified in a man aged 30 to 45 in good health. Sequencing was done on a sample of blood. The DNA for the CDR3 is TGTGCCACCAGTGATTGGTTGGGGGGCCCAGATACGCAGTATTTT. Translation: CATSDWLGGPDTQYF.